The 4 T cell receptor beta chains below all came from one sample that was sequenced in a study of blood T cell repertoires in COVID-19. Clones were sequenced by immunoSEQ multiplex PCR, and TCRdb holds only the in-frame ones, with some missing. This table holds 250,000 to 300,000 clones, around 88% found once. The sample consisted of peripheral blood. Receptors originate from a man aged 35-49 years with acute or convalescent COVID-19.

J is TRBJ2-7 and V is TRBV11-2, with a weak D call TRBD1 (6 bases). From germline, CDR1 is SGHAT and CDR2 FQNNGV. The V end lost 5 bases, the J end lost 3 bases, and 11 bases lay between the germline ends. The CDR3 runs 13 residues. The CDR3 sequence: CASSRTDYYEQYF. CDR3 sequence (DNA): TGTGCCAGCAGCAGGACAGATTACTACGAGCAGTACTTC. The entire variable domain, with the rest obtained from reference TRBV11-2 and TRBJ2-7, is as follows: EAGVAQSPRYKIIEKRQSVAFWCNPISGHATLYWYQQILGQGPKLLIQFQNNGVVDDSQLPKDRFSAERLKGVDSTLKIQPAKLEDSAVYLCASSRTDYYEQYFGPGTRLTVT.

Only one count was recorded for this clone. This sample also contains other DNA sequences that code for the same CDR3. This rearrangement joins TRBV6-5 to TRBJ1-1; D not resolved. The CDR3 is made up of 13 amino acids. The V end lost 5 bases, the J end lost 0 bases, and 7 bases lay between the germline ends. Germline V lookup: CDR1 MNHEY, CDR2 SVGAGI. In DNA form, the CDR3 reads TGTGCCAGCAGTCTGACACTGAACACTGAAGCTTTCTTT. It specifies CASSLTLNTEAFF.

This chain connects TRBV19 to TRBJ2-1, with D tentatively TRBD1 (6 bases). Germline CDR1 LNHDA, CDR2 SQIVND (reference sequence). With 6 bases removed from V and 13 bases from J, the gap between germline ends came to 16 bases. This CDR3 contains 12 residues. The CDR3 DNA reads TGTGCCAGTAGCACCCAGGACAGAAACCAGTTCTTC. Translation: CASSTQDRNQFF.

V is TRBV5-5 and J is TRBJ1-6, with 10 bases matching TRBD1. Germline V gene sequence: CDR1 SGHKS, CDR2 YYEKEE (reference sequence). The junction had 2 bases not matched to a gene; V was cut back by 7 bases and J by 10 bases. This CDR3 region has 12 residues. The CDR3 DNA reads as TGTGCCAGCGGGACAGGGGAGTCACCCCTCCACTTT. The encoded protein is CASGTGESPLHF.